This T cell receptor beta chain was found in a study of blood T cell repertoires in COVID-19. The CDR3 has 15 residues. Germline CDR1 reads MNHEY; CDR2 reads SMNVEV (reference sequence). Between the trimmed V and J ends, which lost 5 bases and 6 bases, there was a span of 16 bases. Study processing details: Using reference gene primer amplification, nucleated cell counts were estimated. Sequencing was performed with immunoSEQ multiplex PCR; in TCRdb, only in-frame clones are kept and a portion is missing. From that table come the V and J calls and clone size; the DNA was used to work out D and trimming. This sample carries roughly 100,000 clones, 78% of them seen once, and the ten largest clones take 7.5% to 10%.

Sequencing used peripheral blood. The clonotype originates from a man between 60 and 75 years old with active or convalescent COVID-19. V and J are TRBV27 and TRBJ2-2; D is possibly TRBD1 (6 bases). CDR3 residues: CASSPSTGRAGELFF. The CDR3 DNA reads TGTGCCAGCAGTCCGTCGACAGGACGGGCCGGGGAGCTGTTTTTT.